One and the same sample provided the 24 T cell receptor beta chains below, sequenced in a study of blood T cell repertoires in COVID-19. Assay used: immunoSEQ multiplex PCR; TCRdb lists only in-frame clones, some missing. The sample contains approximately 220,000 clones, around 91% of which appear only once. What was sequenced was PBMCs or T cells enriched from blood (not recorded which). Receptor source: a woman between 18 and 29 years old in a cohort exposed to, infected with or recovered from COVID-19 (not recorded which).

V is TRBV2 and J is TRBJ2-7; D is uncertain. This CDR3 contains 11 residues. The germline CDR1 and CDR2 sequences are SNHLY and FYNNEI. Trimming removed 8 bases from V and 0 bases from J, with 5 bases in between. DNA for the CDR3: TGTGCCAGCCTGAGCTCCTACGAGCAGTACTTC. Protein product: CASLSSYEQYF.

The rearrangement links TRBV9 to TRBJ2-3, with TRBD2 as a possible D gene (5 bases). V was shortened by 4 bases and J by 6 bases, with 15 bases between the two germline ends. The CDR3 length is 14 residues. Germline V CDR1 and CDR2: SGDLS, YYNGEE. The CDR3 DNA follows: TGTGCCAGCAGCCTCGAGAGGGCAGCCGATACGCAGTATTTT. Translating gives CASSLERAADTQYF.

This chain connects TRBV30 to TRBJ2-7; D remains unclear. V dropped 1 base and J dropped 0 bases, with 10 bases sitting between them. The germline V gene has CDR1 GTSNPN and CDR2 SVGIG (reference sequence). The CDR3 runs 14 residues. The CDR3 coding sequence is TGTGCCTGGAGTGGTGGCGGCTCCTCCTACGAGCAGTACTTC. This translates into CAWSGGGSSYEQYF. Looking up the rest from reference TRBV30 and TRBJ2-7 gives the full variable domain: SQTIHQWPATLVQPVGSPLSLECTVEGTSNPNLYWYRQAAGRGLQLLFYSVGIGQISSEVPQNLSASRPQDRQFILSSKKLLLSDSGFYLCAWSGGGSSYEQYFGPGTRLTVT.

The V call is TRBV19, the J call TRBJ2-7; TRBD1 matches 7 bases. Germline CDR1 is LNHDA and CDR2 is SQIVND (reference sequence). The junction had 8 bases not matched to a gene; V was cut back by 1 base and J by 5 bases. CDR3 length equals 15 residues. Here the CDR3 DNA reads TGTGCCAGTAGTATAGGGGGACAGCTCACCCACGAGCAGTACTTC. Amino acid sequence: CASSIGGQLTHEQYF.

J is TRBJ1-1 and V is TRBV5-1, with D perhaps matching TRBD1 (6 bases). Germline assignment: CDR1 SGHRS and CDR2 YFSETQ. This CDR3 is 18 amino acids long. The germline V and J ends were trimmed by 4 bases and 3 bases, with 25 bases remaining between them. CDR3 region: CASSPRGGAVGLDTEAFF. In DNA, the CDR3 is TGCGCCAGCAGCCCTCGCGGGGGCGCGGTTGGATTGGACACTGAAGCTTTCTTT. Filled out from reference TRBV5-1 and TRBJ1-1, the complete variable domain reads KAGVTQTPRYLIKTRGQQVTLSCSPISGHRSVSWYQQTPGQGLQFLFEYFSETQRNKGNFPGRFSGRQFSNSRSEMNVSTLELGDSALYLCASSPRGGAVGLDTEAFFGQGTRLTVV.

The chain joins TRBV9 to TRBJ2-5; 8 bases align to TRBD1. Germline V gene sequence: CDR1 SGDLS, CDR2 YYNGEE. The CDR3 totals 17 residues. V was pared by 0 bases and J by 2 bases, with 9 bases of the junction left unmatched. CDR3 in amino acids: CASSVAGRTGRQETQYF. CDR3 DNA: TGTGCCAGCAGCGTAGCGGGGCGGACAGGGCGGCAAGAGACCCAGTACTTC.

The chain couples TRBV5-6 to TRBJ2-5; no reliable D call. With 1 base removed from V and 3 bases from J, the gap between germline ends came to 7 bases. This CDR3 contains 13 residues. The V gene's germline CDR1 is SGHDT and CDR2 YYEEEE. The CDR3 sequence is CASSLSPEETQYF. The CDR3 coding sequence is TGTGCCAGCAGCTTGTCCCCGGAAGAGACCCAGTACTTC.

The chain is built from TRBV7-8 and TRBJ1-2; 9 bases align to TRBD1. CDR3 length equals 16 residues. From germline, CDR1 is SGHVS and CDR2 FQNEAQ. J gave up 2 bases and V 1 base, and 5 bases lay outside the gene matches. CDR3 amino acids: CASSLVLTGGNYGYTF. The DNA of the CDR3 is TGTGCCAGCAGCTTAGTCTTGACAGGGGGAAACTATGGCTACACCTTC.

CDR3 sequence (DNA): TGCGCCAGCAGCCAAGTAGCGGGAGGTTCCTACGAGCAGTACTTC. Translating it yields CASSQVAGGSYEQYF. This chain connects TRBV5-1 to TRBJ2-7; 10 bases align to TRBD2. CDR1 and CDR2 from the germline V gene are SGHRS and YFSETQ. V lost 4 bases and J lost 1; bases outside the gene matches: 5. This CDR3 contains 15 residues.

This chain connects TRBV6-5 to TRBJ2-4; tentative D call: TRBD2 (5 bases). Germline V gene lookup returns CDR1 MNHEY and CDR2 SVGAGI. Trimming took off 9 bases at V and 6 bases at J, with 21 bases between the two ends. The CDR3 extends over 15 amino acids. Here the CDR3 reads CASRSGSAALNIQYF. In DNA form, the CDR3 reads TGTGCCAGTCGATCGGGGTCCGCGGCCCTAAACATTCAGTACTTC.

The V call is TRBV27, the J call TRBJ1-2; a possible D gene is TRBD1 (5 bases). This CDR3 is built from 14 residues. The germline CDR1 and CDR2 sequences are MNHEY and SMNVEV (reference sequence). Deletions cut 5 bases from V and 8 bases from J, with 18 bases between. The CDR3 bases are TGTGCCAGCAGTCCAAGATGGGGCCTGGGAGGCTACACCTTC. Translation: CASSPRWGLGGYTF.

The CDR3 DNA sequence: TGTGCCAGCAGTGAATCGGGGGGCCGGGAGACCCAGTACTTC. Residues: CASSESGGRETQYF. This rearrangement joins TRBV6-1 to TRBJ2-5, with D maybe TRBD2 (7 bases). This CDR3 has 14 amino acids. V was pared by 2 bases and J by 5 bases, with 12 bases between. CDR1 and CDR2 from the germline V gene are MNHNS and SASEGT.

This clone was observed once. The V call is TRBV27, the J call TRBJ2-3; unclear D gene. CDR1 MNHEY and CDR2 SMNVEV come from the germline V gene (reference sequence). The CDR3 runs to 14 residues. The ends were cut back, 4 bases at V and 3 bases at J, with 11 bases in the middle. The CDR3 reads CASSSNSGTDTQYF. The CDR3 region has the DNA TGTGCCAGCAGTTCCAATTCGGGTACAGATACGCAGTATTTT.

The J gene is TRBJ2-2, the V gene TRBV5-1, with 14 bases fitting TRBD2. Trimming took 5 bases from V and 6 from J; bases not matched to a gene: 0. The CDR3 sequence is 14 residues long. Germline V lookup: CDR1 SGHRS, CDR2 YFSETQ. The CDR3 coding sequence is TGCGCCAGCAGGGGACTAGCGGGAGCCGGGGAGCTGTTTTTT. Translated, it gives CASRGLAGAGELFF.

The J gene is TRBJ1-1, the V gene TRBV9; a possible D gene is TRBD1 (5 bases). This CDR3 spans 15 amino acids. The V end was cut by 0 bases, the J end by 5 bases, with 14 bases between. Germline V gene data show CDR1 as SGDLS and CDR2 as YYNGEE. The DNA of the CDR3 is TGTGCCAGCAGCGTAGGAAGCGGGGGTTGGACTGAAGCTTTCTTT. Translated: CASSVGSGGWTEAFF.

About this clone itself: One end of the junction does not line up with germline, which may come from a read error. The rearrangement uses TRBV28 and TRBJ1-5, with 12 bases aligning to TRBD1. CDR3 length equals 14 residues. Looked up from germline, CDR1 is MDHEN and CDR2 is SYDVKM. The chain's CDR3 is CVTGTGGANQPQHF. The CDR3 region has the DNA TGCGTAACCGGGACAGGGGGCGCGAATCAGCCCCAGCATTTT.

V usage is TRBV29-1 and J usage is TRBJ2-1; D not certain. The V gene lost 4 bases and the J gene lost 0 bases, with 16 bases spanning the gap. This CDR3 spans 16 amino acids. CDR1 is SQVTM, CDR2 ANQGSEA, per germline. The CDR3: CSVVGPISSSYNEQFF. DNA for the CDR3: TGCAGCGTTGTCGGTCCTATTTCTAGCTCCTACAATGAGCAGTTCTTC.

This clone was detected only once. This chain links TRBV9 with TRBJ2-5; 7 bases are a match to TRBD1. Germline CDR1 reads SGDLS; CDR2 reads YYNGEE. V was clipped by 0 bases and J by 7 bases; unmatched bases: 3. This CDR3 has 13 amino acids. CDR3 protein: CASSVEGAGTQYF. CDR3 nucleotide sequence: TGTGCCAGCAGCGTAGAGGGGGCCGGGACCCAGTACTTC.

The rearrangement joins TRBV11-2 to TRBJ2-7; 12 bases align to TRBD1. The CDR3 is 19 amino acids. Trimming cost V 5 bases and J 3 bases; bases outside gene matches: 17. Germline V gene sequence: CDR1 SGHAT, CDR2 FQNNGV. The CDR3 is CASSRDSRNRDRGHYEQYF. The CDR3 nucleotides are TGTGCCAGCAGCCGCGACTCCCGGAACCGGGACAGGGGGCACTACGAGCAGTACTTC.

The chain couples TRBV6-5 to TRBJ1-2; weak D call: TRBD1 (5 bases). The CDR3 spans 13 residues. The germline V gene encodes CDR1 MNHEY and CDR2 SVGAGI. Trimming took off 6 bases at V and 2 bases at J, with 10 bases between the two ends. CDR3 coding DNA: TGTGCCAGCAGGACAGCGAGAAACTATGGCTACACCTTC. It is translated as CASRTARNYGYTF.

The chain uses TRBV5-8 and TRBJ1-5; tentatively, D is TRBD1 (6 bases). Germline values: CDR1 SGHTS, CDR2 YDEGEE. Trimming stripped 0 bases from V and 5 bases from J, with 21 bases between. The CDR3 spans 18 residues. The CDR3 is CASSLVIMMGEGDQPQHF. The CDR3 DNA is TGTGCCAGCAGCTTGGTCATCATGATGGGAGAGGGGGATCAGCCCCAGCATTTT.

V gene TRBV12-3 or TRBV12-4 combines with J gene TRBJ1-4; D unresolved. This CDR3 has 12 residues. The germline V and J ends were trimmed by 2 bases and 12 bases, with 10 bases remaining between them. Here the CDR3 reads CASSLNGRELFF. CDR3 sequence (DNA): TGTGCCAGCAGTTTAAATGGGAGGGAACTGTTTTTT.

The chain combines TRBV10-3 with TRBJ1-1; D is perhaps TRBD1 (6 bases). The CDR3 consists of 13 residues. V lost 9 bases to trimming and J lost 1 base, with 12 bases between them. CDR1 is ENHRY, CDR2 SYGVKD, per germline. CDR3 sequence (DNA): TGTGCCATTCAGTGGACAGAGAACACTGAAGCTTTCTTT. Encoded protein: CAIQWTENTEAFF.

The V call is TRBV5-4, the J call TRBJ2-3, with a weak D call TRBD1 (6 bases). V lost 4 bases and J lost 2, with 11 bases in between. The CDR3 has 14 amino acids. CDR1 SGHNT and CDR2 YYREEE come from the germline V gene (reference sequence). The CDR3 protein is CASSPDSITDTQYF. The CDR3 DNA reads TGTGCCAGCAGCCCGGACAGCATCACAGATACGCAGTATTTT.